This TCR beta chain was profiled in a study of blood T cell repertoires in COVID-19. Study-level background: Sources were T cells, B-cell-depleted T cells, or PBMCs; the material itself was cDNA or gDNA.

Source study methods: Amplifying reference gene primers gave estimates of nucleated cell counts. Libraries were prepared by immunoSEQ multiplex PCR; TCRdb keeps only in-frame clonotypes and omits some of them. The DNA gave D and trimming, while V, J and clone size come from that table. In the table there are 15,000 to 20,000 clones, about 90% of which are singletons. This CDR3 contains 13 residues. V lost 8 bases, J lost 2 bases, and 12 bases lay in between. Germline CDR1 MNHEY, CDR2 SVGAGI. Sequencing was done on a sample of peripheral blood. The chain recombines TRBV6-5 with TRBJ1-1; possible D gene TRBD1, 6 bases. The source of this sequence is a human donor in a cohort sampled during active COVID-19. The CDR3 sequence: CASGGDTNTEAFF. In DNA form, the CDR3 reads TGTGCCAGCGGGGGGGACACAAACACTGAAGCTTTCTTT.